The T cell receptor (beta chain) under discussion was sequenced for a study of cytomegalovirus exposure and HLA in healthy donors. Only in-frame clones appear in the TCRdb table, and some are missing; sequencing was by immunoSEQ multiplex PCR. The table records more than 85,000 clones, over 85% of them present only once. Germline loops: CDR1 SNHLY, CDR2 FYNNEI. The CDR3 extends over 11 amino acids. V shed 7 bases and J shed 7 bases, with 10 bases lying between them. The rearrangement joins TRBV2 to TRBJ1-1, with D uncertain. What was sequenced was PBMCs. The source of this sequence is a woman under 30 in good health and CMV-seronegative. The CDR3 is CASTREFEAFF. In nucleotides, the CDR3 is TGTGCCAGCACGAGGGAGTTTGAAGCTTTCTTT.